This entry lists 30 T cell receptor beta chains sequenced from one sample in a study of CD8+ T cells in alopecia areata. cDNA reverse transcribed from extracted RNA served as the sequencing template. Here immunoSEQ multiplex PCR was the method, and the copy in TCRdb shows in-frame clones only, minus some. Of 200,000 to 250,000 clones listed, 30% to 40% are singletons. As for treatment: oral pan-JAK inhibitor, 5-10 mg twice daily. Sequenced material: CD4+ T cells sorted from blood, taken around week 30, from a patient treated with tofacitinib. The origin of the receptors is a human donor with alopecia areata.

V and J are TRBV30 and TRBJ1-1; the match to TRBD1 covers 10 bases. Losses at the gene ends were 7 bases for V and 9 bases for J; bases not matched to a gene: 14. CDR3 length equals 14 residues. The germline CDR1 and CDR2 sequences are GTSNPN and SVGIG (reference sequence). The CDR3 region has the DNA TGTGCCTTTCTCCCGGGACAGGGGTCTGAGAAAGCTTTCTTT. It is translated as CAFLPGQGSEKAFF.

The gene calls are TRBV27 and TRBJ2-2; D not certain. Between the trimmed V and J ends, which lost 3 bases and 2 bases, there was a span of 7 bases. The germline gives CDR1 MNHEY, CDR2 SMNVEV (reference sequence). The CDR3 sequence is 14 residues long. The CDR3 loop reads CASSLEPNTGELFF. The DNA for the CDR3 is TGTGCCAGCAGTTTGGAGCCAAACACCGGGGAGCTGTTTTTT.

The table lists this clone with a few counts. The V call is TRBV2, the J call TRBJ1-5, with 9 bases lining up with TRBD1. Germline CDR1 is SNHLY and CDR2 is FYNNEI. The J segment lost 6 bases and the V segment lost 6 bases, leaving 9 bases of the junction unmatched. The length of the CDR3 is 15 residues. This CDR3 reads CASREQGALGQPQHF. CDR3 bases: TGTGCCAGCAGGGAACAGGGGGCTCTTGGTCAGCCCCAGCATTTT.

This clone was recorded once. This rearrangement joins TRBV5-6 to TRBJ2-7; unclear D gene. Germline CDR1 SGHDT, CDR2 YYEEEE. Trimming shortened V by 3 bases and J by 7 bases, and 14 bases separated the two germline ends. The CDR3 has 13 residues. The CDR3 bases are TGTGCCAGCAGCTCTACAGTTTCTGGGGAGCAGTACTTC. Residues: CASSSTVSGEQYF.

The rearrangement uses TRBV5-6 and TRBJ1-5, with TRBD1 matching over 8 bases. Trimming cost V 0 bases and J 5 bases; bases outside gene matches: 1. CDR1 is SGHDT, CDR2 YYEEEE, per germline. CDR3 length: 14 residues. The CDR3 nucleotides read TGTGCCAGCAGCTTGGGGACAGGGTATCAGCCCCAGCATTTT. Residues: CASSLGTGYQPQHF.

This clone has a handful of counts. The chain joins TRBV7-8 to TRBJ2-7, with TRBD2 as a possible D gene (5 bases). Germline CDR1 and CDR2: SGHVS and FQNEAQ. V shed 1 base and J shed 0 bases, with 7 bases lying between them. The CDR3 has 14 residues. CDR3 protein: CASSLGRGSYEQYF. CDR3 DNA: TGTGCCAGCAGCTTAGGACGGGGCTCCTACGAGCAGTACTTC.

The J gene is TRBJ2-3, the V gene TRBV30; a possible D gene is TRBD2 (5 bases). CDR1 is GTSNPN, CDR2 SVGIG, per germline (reference sequence). V was cut by 4 bases and J by 8 bases, with 7 bases left in between. There are 10 residues in the CDR3. CDR3 loop: CAWNAGTQYF. The CDR3 DNA reads as TGTGCCTGGAACGCGGGTACGCAGTATTTT. The variable domain in full, completed from reference TRBV30 and TRBJ2-3, reads SQTIHQWPATLVQPVGSPLSLECTVEGTSNPNLYWYRQAAGRGLQLLFYSVGIGQISSEVPQNLSASRPQDRQFILSSKKLLLSDSGFYLCAWNAGTQYFGPGTRLTVL.

This clone was seen more than once but under ten times. The chain combines TRBV6-1 with TRBJ2-7; tentative D call: TRBD1 (5 bases). CDR1 MNHNS and CDR2 SASEGT come from the germline V gene. The ends were cut back, 3 bases at V and 3 bases at J, with 12 bases in the middle. The CDR3 covers 14 residues. In nucleotides, the CDR3 is TGTGCCAGCAGTGAGGGGCAGATGGACTACGAGCAGTACTTC. Its protein product is CASSEGQMDYEQYF.

CDR3 nucleotides: TGTGCCTGGAGTGAAGCTCGGTGGGGGCAGCCCCAGCATTTT. This translates into CAWSEARWGQPQHF. The chain combines TRBV30 with TRBJ1-5, with D perhaps matching TRBD1 (5 bases). The CDR3 is 14 residues long. The germline V gene has CDR1 GTSNPN and CDR2 SVGIG (reference sequence). V shed 1 base and J shed 7 bases, with 14 bases lying between them.

This sequence joins TRBV5-1 and TRBJ2-1; tentative D call: TRBD2 (6 bases). Trimming pared 0 bases from V and 8 bases from J, leaving 12 bases between. The CDR3 is made up of 14 amino acids. In germline, CDR1 is SGHRS, CDR2 YFSETQ. DNA for the CDR3: TGCGCCAGCAGCTTGGGGTCAGAGCGGGATGAGCAGTTCTTC. Encoded protein: CASSLGSERDEQFF.

This chain joins TRBV5-1 and TRBJ2-5, with no clear D. Germline CDR1 SGHRS, CDR2 YFSETQ. This CDR3 has 13 amino acids. Trimming took off 4 bases at V and 4 bases at J, with 11 bases between the two ends. The CDR3 loop reads CASSTAVGETQYF. CDR3 in DNA: TGCGCCAGCAGCACCGCGGTGGGAGAGACCCAGTACTTC.

The V gene is TRBV7-6, the J gene TRBJ1-5; TRBD1 might be the D (5 bases). The V and J ends lost 1 base and 6 bases respectively, with 10 bases between them. The CDR3 covers 14 residues. Per germline, CDR1 SGHVS and CDR2 FNYEAQ. The CDR3 DNA sequence: TGTGCCAGCAGCTTAGAAGGACAAACTCAGCCCCAGCATTTT. Residues: CASSLEGQTQPQHF.

The chain links TRBV6-5 to TRBJ1-1; D is perhaps TRBD1 (6 bases). Trimming left V 2 bases short and J 5 bases short, with 9 bases between. Germline CDR1 reads MNHEY; CDR2 reads SVGAGI. The CDR3 runs to 13 residues. CDR3 sequence: CASSYARGTEAFF. The CDR3 DNA follows: TGTGCCAGCAGTTACGCGAGGGGGACTGAAGCTTTCTTT.

The rearrangement links TRBV4-1 to TRBJ2-1; TRBD1 or TRBD2 may be the D gene (5 bases each). The CDR3 is made up of 13 amino acids. Trimming left V 0 bases short and J 8 bases short, with 8 bases between. The germline gives CDR1 MGHRA, CDR2 YSYEKL. The CDR3 DNA follows: TGCGCCAGCAGCCAAGAGGGGGTGGATGAGCAGTTCTTC. Residues: CASSQEGVDEQFF.

The chain has TRBV4-1 and TRBJ2-1; D unclear. CDR1 and CDR2 from the germline V gene are MGHRA and YSYEKL. The V and J ends lost 1 base and 0 bases respectively, with 19 bases between them. CDR3 size: 19 residues. CDR3 amino acids: CASSQALRTLKISYNEQFF. DNA of the CDR3: TGCGCCAGCAGCCAAGCCCTTAGAACACTCAAAATCTCCTACAATGAGCAGTTCTTC.

This chain connects TRBV7-9 to TRBJ2-2; D uncertain. Germline CDR1 is SEHNR and CDR2 is FQNEAQ (reference sequence). The CDR3 spans 12 residues. V was shortened by 4 bases and J by 8 bases, with 8 bases between the two germline ends. The CDR3 protein is CASSSQGGELFF. The DNA of the CDR3 is TGTGCCAGCAGCTCCCAAGGTGGGGAGCTGTTTTTT. Full variable domain (missing parts from reference TRBV7-9 and TRBJ2-2): DTGVSQNPRHKITKRGQNVTFRCDPISEHNRLYWYRQTLGQGPEFLTYFQNEAQLEKSRLLSDRFSAERPKGSFSTLEIQRTEQGDSAMYLCASSSQGGELFFGEGSRLTVL.

This chain links TRBV6-5 with TRBJ1-5, with D uncertain. V was clipped by 0 bases and J by 8 bases, with 14 bases between them. Germline CDR1 MNHEY, CDR2 SVGAGI. CDR3 length: 15 amino acids. CDR3 in amino acids: CASSYSFTGEKPQHF. The CDR3 nucleotides read TGTGCCAGCAGTTACTCTTTCACCGGGGAGAAGCCCCAGCATTTT.

The chain uses TRBV5-1 and TRBJ2-1, with TRBD2 identical over 13 bases. The germline gives CDR1 SGHRS, CDR2 YFSETQ. The trim removed 4 bases at V and 14 bases at J, leaving 3 bases unmatched. This CDR3 has 12 amino acids. The CDR3 region is CASSPGLAGEFF. The CDR3 nucleotides read TGCGCCAGCAGCCCCGGACTAGCGGGGGAGTTCTTC.

The rearrangement joins TRBV2 to TRBJ2-7; D remains ambiguous. The CDR3 covers 11 residues. V lost 5 bases to trimming and J lost 4 bases, with 6 bases between them. Looked up from germline, CDR1 is SNHLY and CDR2 is FYNNEI. Here the CDR3 reads CASSPVYEQYF. DNA of the CDR3: TGTGCCAGCAGTCCAGTATACGAGCAGTACTTC.

This clone showed up just a few times. The CDR3 loop reads CASSRGRENTEAFF. The CDR3, as DNA: TGTGCCAGCAGTAGGGGCAGGGAGAACACTGAAGCTTTCTTT. This chain joins TRBV2 and TRBJ1-1; possible D gene TRBD1, 5 bases. Germline assignment: CDR1 SNHLY and CDR2 FYNNEI. The CDR3 covers 14 residues. V was clipped by 5 bases and J by 1 base, with 11 bases between them.

The genes are TRBV5-1 and TRBJ2-6; maybe TRBD1 (6 bases). The length of the CDR3 is 19 residues. Germline V CDR1 and CDR2: SGHRS, YFSETQ. V was shortened by 3 bases and J by 0 bases, with 19 bases between the two germline ends. The CDR3: CASSSDRDKESSGANVLTF. CDR3 DNA: TGCGCCAGCAGCTCCGACCGGGACAAAGAGAGCTCTGGGGCCAACGTCCTGACTTTC. Combining the CDR3 with reference TRBV5-1 and TRBJ2-6 gives the whole variable domain KAGVTQTPRYLIKTRGQQVTLSCSPISGHRSVSWYQQTPGQGLQFLFEYFSETQRNKGNFPGRFSGRQFSNSRSEMNVSTLELGDSALYLCASSSDRDKESSGANVLTFGAGSRLTVL.

V and J are TRBV11-1 and TRBJ2-2; TRBD2 might be the D (5 bases). The V gene lost 6 bases and the J gene lost 3 bases, with 11 bases spanning the gap. This CDR3 has 14 residues. Germline CDR1 and CDR2: SGHAT and FQDESV (reference sequence). The CDR3 DNA follows: TGTGCCAGCAGAGGGAGAGGAGACACCGGGGAGCTGTTTTTT. Translated, it gives CASRGRGDTGELFF.

This clone was observed a handful of times. The chain has TRBV11-2 and TRBJ1-4; tentative D call: TRBD1 (5 bases). With 11 bases removed from V and 7 bases from J, the gap between germline ends came to 17 bases. Germline V lookup: CDR1 SGHAT, CDR2 FQNNGV. This CDR3 is 13 amino acids long. This chain's CDR3 is CASEGRVTEKLFF. CDR3 bases: TGTGCCTCGGAGGGCAGGGTGACTGAAAAACTGTTTTTT.

This clone has just a few counts. This chain connects TRBV19 to TRBJ1-5; 8 bases match TRBD1. Germline-derived CDR1 and CDR2 are LNHDA and SQIVND (reference sequence). V shed 7 bases, J shed 2 bases, and the junction held 13 bases outside the gene matches. The CDR3 is made up of 17 amino acids. CDR3 sequence reads: CASKGAHQGQGNQPQHF. Here the CDR3 DNA reads TGTGCCAGTAAGGGGGCTCATCAGGGACAGGGCAATCAGCCCCAGCATTTT.

This clone has more than one count but fewer than ten. The chain joins TRBV5-6 to TRBJ2-2; 9 bases match TRBD2. Germline V gene data show CDR1 as SGHDT and CDR2 as YYEEEE. The V segment lost 4 bases and the J segment 4 bases; nucleotides outside the gene matches: 11. The CDR3 is made up of 17 amino acids. CDR3 bases: TGTGCCAGCAGCGGGTGGGTAGCGGGAGATGGCACCGGGGAGCTGTTTTTT. Translated, it gives CASSGWVAGDGTGELFF.

This clone showed up just a few times. V usage is TRBV30 and J usage is TRBJ2-2; no firm D call. The CDR3 is 14 residues long. V gave up 3 bases and J gave up 1 base, with 9 bases separating them. CDR1 is GTSNPN and CDR2 is SVGIG in the germline V gene (reference sequence). This CDR3 reads CAWRANRNTGELFF. The CDR3 DNA reads TGTGCCTGGAGGGCTAACCGGAACACCGGGGAGCTGTTTTTT.

This clone occurred many times. The chain carries TRBV13 and TRBJ2-7; TRBD1 matches 7 bases. Germline trimming cut 5 bases from V and 4 bases from J; bases unmatched to any gene: 17. This CDR3 spans 17 amino acids. CDR1 is PRHDT, CDR2 FYEKMQ, per germline (reference sequence). The DNA for the CDR3 is TGTGCCAGCAGCCCCCGACAGGGACCCCTGGGAAGTTACGAGCAGTACTTC. As protein: CASSPRQGPLGSYEQYF.

As regards this clone: Other DNA variants within this sample encode the same CDR3. CDR3 DNA: TGCAGCGTTGCGGCCTCTGGGGCCAACGTCCTGACTTTC. It specifies CSVAASGANVLTF. The V gene is TRBV29-1, the J gene TRBJ2-6; D gene unclear. V lost 4 bases and J lost 0, with 4 bases in between. The CDR3 spans 13 residues. Germline loops: CDR1 SQVTM, CDR2 ANQGSEA.

The rearrangement links TRBV7-9 to TRBJ1-1; unclear D gene. The germline gives CDR1 SEHNR, CDR2 FQNEAQ (reference sequence). Trimming shortened V by 1 base and J by 5 bases, and 17 bases separated the two germline ends. This CDR3 has 16 residues. The CDR3 DNA reads as TGTGCCAGCAGCTTAGGTAGCCCCCGGCGGCCTACTGAAGCTTTCTTT. Residues: CASSLGSPRRPTEAFF.

The rearrangement joins TRBV20-1 to TRBJ2-1; no clear D gene. Looked up from germline, CDR1 is DFQATT and CDR2 is SNEGSKA (reference sequence). V was pared by 6 bases and J by 5 bases, with 8 bases between. The CDR3 sequence is 11 residues long. The CDR3 is CSAQPHNEQFF. DNA of the CDR3: TGCAGTGCCCAACCCCACAATGAGCAGTTCTTC.